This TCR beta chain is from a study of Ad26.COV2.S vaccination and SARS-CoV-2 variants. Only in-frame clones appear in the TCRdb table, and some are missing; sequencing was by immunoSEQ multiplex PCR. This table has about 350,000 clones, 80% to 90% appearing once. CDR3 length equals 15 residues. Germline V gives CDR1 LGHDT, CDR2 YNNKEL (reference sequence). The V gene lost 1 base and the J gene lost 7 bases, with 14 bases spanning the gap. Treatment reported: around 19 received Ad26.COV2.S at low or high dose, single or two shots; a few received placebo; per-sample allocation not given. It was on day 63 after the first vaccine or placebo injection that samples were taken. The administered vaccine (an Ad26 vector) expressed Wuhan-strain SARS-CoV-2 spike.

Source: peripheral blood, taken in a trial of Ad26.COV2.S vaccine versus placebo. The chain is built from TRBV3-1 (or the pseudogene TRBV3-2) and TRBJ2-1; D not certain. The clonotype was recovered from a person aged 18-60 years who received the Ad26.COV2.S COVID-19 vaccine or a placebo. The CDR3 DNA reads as TGTGCCAGCAGCCAAGCCCCGGGTGCGAAAAATGAGCAGTTCTTC. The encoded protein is CASSQAPGAKNEQFF.